These 14 T cell receptor beta chains came from one sample sequenced in a study of cytotoxic CD8 clonotypes in ibrutinib-treated CLL. Libraries were prepared by immunoSEQ multiplex PCR; TCRdb keeps only in-frame clonotypes and omits some of them. The table lists 70,000 to 80,000 clones, around 78% of them singletons. Sequencing was performed on PBMCs, taken after 24 months of ibrutinib treatment. The receptors come from a human donor with chronic lymphocytic leukemia.

The chain couples TRBV6-6 to TRBJ2-7; perhaps D is TRBD1 or TRBD2 (5 bases each). This CDR3 spans 13 amino acids. Germline CDR1 MNHNY, CDR2 SVGAGI (reference sequence). The ends were cut back, 7 bases at V and 3 bases at J, with 13 bases in the middle. The CDR3 nucleotides are TGTGCCAGCACAGGGACGGCCGGCTACGAGCAGTACTTC. It translates to CASTGTAGYEQYF.

This clone was found once. The V gene is TRBV5-1, the J gene TRBJ1-1; 7 bases are shared with TRBD1. With 3 bases clipped from V and 5 bases from J, the junction kept 10 bases outside the gene matches. This CDR3 region has 15 residues. Per the germline V gene, CDR1 is SGHRS and CDR2 is YFSETQ. CDR3 sequence reads: CASSSTTGAGTEAFF. CDR3 sequence (DNA): TGCGCCAGCAGCTCGACTACAGGGGCGGGAACTGAAGCTTTCTTT.

This chain links TRBV19 with TRBJ2-5; 7 bases are shared with TRBD1. Germline V gene lookup returns CDR1 LNHDA and CDR2 SQIVND (reference sequence). CDR3 length: 14 residues. V gave up 3 bases and J gave up 5 bases; unmatched junction bases: 6. CDR3 loop: CASSIRGRGETQYF. The DNA of the CDR3 is TGTGCCAGTAGTATTAGGGGGCGCGGGGAGACCCAGTACTTC.

The chain links TRBV5-4 to TRBJ2-1; D may match TRBD1 or TRBD2 (5 bases each). The ends were cut back, 2 bases at V and 0 bases at J, with 18 bases in the middle. Germline-derived CDR1 and CDR2 are SGHNT and YYREEE (reference sequence). There are 18 residues in the CDR3. The CDR3 is CASSFPRGSGGSYNEQFF. The CDR3 DNA sequence: TGTGCCAGCAGCTTCCCACGGGGTTCTGGGGGCTCCTACAATGAGCAGTTCTTC.

The rearrangement uses TRBV11-3 and TRBJ2-1; 13 bases line up with TRBD2. The CDR3 has 17 amino acids. Germline loops: CDR1 SGHNT, CDR2 YENEEA. Unmatched junction bases numbered 7, after V lost 4 bases and J lost 4 bases. This CDR3 is CASSSTSGRTNYNEQFF. CDR3 in DNA: TGTGCCAGCAGCTCGACTAGCGGGAGGACAAATTACAATGAGCAGTTCTTC.

The J gene is TRBJ1-1, the V gene TRBV5-1; no firm D call. CDR3 length: 19 residues. Germline V lookup: CDR1 SGHRS, CDR2 YFSETQ. V dropped 4 bases and J dropped 0 bases, with 25 bases sitting between them. This chain's CDR3 is CASSGYDRQGSWMNTEAFF. The CDR3 coding sequence is TGCGCCAGCAGCGGATACGATCGACAAGGTTCTTGGATGAACACTGAAGCTTTCTTT.

This clone was picked up one time. The chain employs TRBV4-1 and TRBJ1-3; the D is unclear. The germline V gene has CDR1 MGHRA and CDR2 YSYEKL. This CDR3 is built from 19 residues. V lost 1 base to trimming and J lost 4 bases, with 23 bases between them. CDR3 DNA sequence: TGCGCCAGCAGCCAAGTAGAGCTTGGTAGTGACGTCTGGGGAAACACCATATATTTT. This encodes CASSQVELGSDVWGNTIYF.

This sequence joins TRBV5-1 and TRBJ2-3, with a tentative D call TRBD2 (6 bases). V was trimmed by 4 bases and J by 0 bases, leaving 9 bases between them. CDR3 size: 14 residues. Germline V gene sequence: CDR1 SGHRS, CDR2 YFSETQ. The CDR3 protein is CASSTGTSTDTQYF. The CDR3, as DNA: TGCGCCAGCAGCACCGGGACTAGCACAGATACGCAGTATTTT.

The chain employs TRBV7-9 and TRBJ2-2; no reliable D call. V was clipped by 1 base and J by 3 bases, with 9 bases between them. The CDR3 is 15 amino acids. Germline lookup yields CDR1 SEHNR and CDR2 FQNEAQ (reference sequence). The CDR3 sequence: CASSLGPRDTGELFF. For the CDR3, the DNA is TGTGCCAGCAGCTTAGGCCCCCGAGACACCGGGGAGCTGTTTTTT.

This clone came up a few times. The genes are TRBV7-2 and TRBJ2-7; D remains unclear. Germline CDR1 reads SGHTA; CDR2 reads FQGNSA. This CDR3 has 16 amino acids. Trimming removed 6 bases from V and 0 bases from J, with 18 bases in between. The CDR3 here is CASSLKPGGSSYEQYF. In nucleotides, the CDR3 is TGTGCCAGCAGTCTAAAGCCCGGCGGAAGCTCCTACGAGCAGTACTTC.

This clone has just one count. V is TRBV6-1 and J is TRBJ1-4; no reliable D call. Per germline, CDR1 MNHNS and CDR2 SASEGT. V was trimmed by 3 bases and J by 8 bases, leaving 7 bases between them. The CDR3 has 12 residues. CDR3 in DNA: TGTGCCAGCAGTGACCACAACGAAAAACTGTTTTTT. It codes for CASSDHNEKLFF.

The DNA of the CDR3 is TGTGCCATCGCCGGGACAGGGGGCTTACTCGAGCAGTACTTC. Translating it yields CAIAGTGGLLEQYF. The gene calls are TRBV10-3 and TRBJ2-7, with 12 nucleotides matching TRBD1. The junction had 8 bases not matched to a gene; V was cut back by 8 bases and J by 6 bases. The CDR3 is 14 amino acids. Germline assignment: CDR1 ENHRY and CDR2 SYGVKD.

The gene calls are TRBV7-3 and TRBJ2-1; 7 nucleotides line up with TRBD2. The germline V gene has CDR1 SGHTA and CDR2 FQGTGA. V was clipped by 4 bases and J by 4 bases; unmatched bases: 7. This CDR3 contains 15 residues. CDR3 coding DNA: TGTGCCAGCAGCTCTACGGGAGGTCTGTACAATGAGCAGTTCTTC. This translates into CASSSTGGLYNEQFF.

This chain connects TRBV15 to TRBJ2-1; 10 bases map to TRBD2. The V segment lost 2 bases and the J segment 3 bases; nucleotides outside the gene matches: 4. The CDR3 is 16 amino acids. Germline CDR1 is LNHNV and CDR2 is YYDKDF (reference sequence). The CDR3 DNA is TGTGCCACCAGCAGACAACCTAGCGGGAGCTACAATGAGCAGTTCTTC. This codes for CATSRQPSGSYNEQFF.